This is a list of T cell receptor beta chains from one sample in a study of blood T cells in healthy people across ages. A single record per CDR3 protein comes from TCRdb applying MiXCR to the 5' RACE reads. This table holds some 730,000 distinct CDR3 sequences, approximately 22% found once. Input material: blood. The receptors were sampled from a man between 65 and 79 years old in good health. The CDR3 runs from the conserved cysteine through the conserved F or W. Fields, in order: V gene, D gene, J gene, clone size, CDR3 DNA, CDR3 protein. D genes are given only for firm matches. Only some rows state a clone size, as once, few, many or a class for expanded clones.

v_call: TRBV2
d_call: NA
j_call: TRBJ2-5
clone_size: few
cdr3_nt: TGTGCCAGCAGGGGGACGAAACAAGAGACCCAGTACTTC
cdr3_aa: CASRGTKQETQYF

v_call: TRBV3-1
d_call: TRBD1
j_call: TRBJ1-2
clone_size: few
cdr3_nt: TGTGCCAGCAGCCATTGGACAGGGATTTCCTATGGCTACACCTTC
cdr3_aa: CASSHWTGISYGYTF

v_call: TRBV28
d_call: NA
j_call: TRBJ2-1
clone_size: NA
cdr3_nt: TGTGCCAGCAGTCCACCCTTGGACTCGCTAGTGAATAAGCAGTTCTTC
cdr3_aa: CASSPPLDSLVNKQFF

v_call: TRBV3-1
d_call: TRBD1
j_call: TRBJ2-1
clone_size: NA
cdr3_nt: TGTGCCAGCAGCCTCCTGGACAGGGGTTCCTACAATGAGCAGTTCTTC
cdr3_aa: CASSLLDRGSYNEQFF

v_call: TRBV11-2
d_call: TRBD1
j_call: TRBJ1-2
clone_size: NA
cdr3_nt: TGTGCCAGCAGCCTAACCTCCGGGACAGCCTATGGCTACACCTTC
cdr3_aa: CASSLTSGTAYGYTF

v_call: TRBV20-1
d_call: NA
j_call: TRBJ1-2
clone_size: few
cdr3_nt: TGCAGTGTACCCAGGGACGCTCGGAATGGCTACACCTTC
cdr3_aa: CSVPRDARNGYTF

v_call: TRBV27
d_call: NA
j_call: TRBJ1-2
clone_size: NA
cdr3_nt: TGTGCCAGCAGGGACGGGCCGAACTATGGCTACACCTTC
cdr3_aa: CASRDGPNYGYTF

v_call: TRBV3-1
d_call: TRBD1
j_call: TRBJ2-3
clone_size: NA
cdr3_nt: TGTGCCAGCAGCCCGCGATCGGGCGGACAGGGCACAGATACGCAGTATTTT
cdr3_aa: CASSPRSGGQGTDTQYF

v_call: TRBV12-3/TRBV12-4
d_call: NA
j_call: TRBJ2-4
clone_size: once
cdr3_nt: TGTGCCAGCAGTGCTAACGTGAGGCGGGACGAAGGGATTCAGTACTTC
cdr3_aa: CASSANVRRDEGIQYF

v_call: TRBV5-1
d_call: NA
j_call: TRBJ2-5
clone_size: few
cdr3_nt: TGCGCCAGCAGCCCAACTCGACAGGAGGAGACCCAGTACTTC
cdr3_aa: CASSPTRQEETQYF

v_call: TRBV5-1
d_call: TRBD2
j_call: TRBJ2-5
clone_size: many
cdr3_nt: TGCGCCAGCAGCTTGGGAGGACTAGCGGTTCAAGAGACCCAGTACTTC
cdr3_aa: CASSLGGLAVQETQYF

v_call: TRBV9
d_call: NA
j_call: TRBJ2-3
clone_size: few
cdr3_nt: TGTGCCAGCAGCGTAGGGGTGGCTACGCAGTATTTT
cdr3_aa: CASSVGVATQYF

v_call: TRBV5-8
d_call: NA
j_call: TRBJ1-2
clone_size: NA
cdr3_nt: TGTGCCAGCAGCTTGAAAGGGCAGGGAGCCGTCTATGGCTACACCTTC
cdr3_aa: CASSLKGQGAVYGYTF

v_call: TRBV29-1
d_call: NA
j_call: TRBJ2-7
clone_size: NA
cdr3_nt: TGCAGCGTCAGCCAGGGCCTGGGGTACGAGCAGTACTTC
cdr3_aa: CSVSQGLGYEQYF

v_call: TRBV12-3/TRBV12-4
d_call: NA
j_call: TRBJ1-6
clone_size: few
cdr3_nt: TGTGCCAGCAGTTTACTAGGGAGCCGATCACCCCTCCACTTT
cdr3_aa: CASSLLGSRSPLHF

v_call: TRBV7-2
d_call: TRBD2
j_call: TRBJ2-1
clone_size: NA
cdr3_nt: TGTGCCAGCAGCCCTCCGACTAGCGGGGGAGAGCAGTTCTTC
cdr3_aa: CASSPPTSGGEQFF

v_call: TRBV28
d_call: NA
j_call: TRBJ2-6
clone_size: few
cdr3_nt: TGTGCCAGCAGTTTCACGTTCTCTGGGGCCAACGTCCTGACTTTC
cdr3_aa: CASSFTFSGANVLTF

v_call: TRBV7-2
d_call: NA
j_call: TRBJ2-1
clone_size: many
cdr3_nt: TGTGCCAGCAGCTTAGACAGGGTAAAATACAATGAGCAGTTCTTC
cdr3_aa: CASSLDRVKYNEQFF

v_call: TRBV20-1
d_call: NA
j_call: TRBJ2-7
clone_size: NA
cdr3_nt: TGCAGTGCTAGGGGACCAATGCTCTACGAGCAGTACTTC
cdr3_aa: CSARGPMLYEQYF

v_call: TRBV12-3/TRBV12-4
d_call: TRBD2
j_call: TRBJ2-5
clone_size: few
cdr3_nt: TGTGCCAGCAGCTGGACTAGCGGGGGGGGACAAGAGACCCAGTACTTC
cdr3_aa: CASSWTSGGGQETQYF

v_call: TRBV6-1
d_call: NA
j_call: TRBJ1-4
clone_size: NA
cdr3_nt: TGTGCCAGCAGTGAAGAAAGGTTTCTTGAAAAACTGTTTTTT
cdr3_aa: CASSEERFLEKLFF

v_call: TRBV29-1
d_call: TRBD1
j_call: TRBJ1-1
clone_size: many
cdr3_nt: TGCAGCGCACGGACAGGGCGGAATGAAGCTTTCTTT
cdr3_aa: CSARTGRNEAFF

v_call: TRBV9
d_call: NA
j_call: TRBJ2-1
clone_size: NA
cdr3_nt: TGTGCCAGCAGCGTAGGTACTCTTCCATTTAATGAGCAGTTCTTC
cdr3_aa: CASSVGTLPFNEQFF

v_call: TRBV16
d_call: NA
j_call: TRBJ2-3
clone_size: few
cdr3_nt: TGTGCCAGCAGCCAACAGGGGAGGACAGATACGCAGTATTTT
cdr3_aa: CASSQQGRTDTQYF

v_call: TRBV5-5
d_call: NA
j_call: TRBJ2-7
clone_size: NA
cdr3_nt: TGTGCCAGCAGCTTCACCAGCTCGGGGGTCCGTTTCGAGCAGTACTTC
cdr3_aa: CASSFTSSGVRFEQYF

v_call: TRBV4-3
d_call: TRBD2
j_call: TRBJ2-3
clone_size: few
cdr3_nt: TGCGCCAGCAGCCAGAGCCAGACTAGCGGATTCTGGGATACGCAGTATTTT
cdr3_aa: CASSQSQTSGFWDTQYF

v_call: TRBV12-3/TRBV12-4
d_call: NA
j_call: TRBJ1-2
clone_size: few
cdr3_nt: TGTGCCAGCAGTTGGGACCGCGACTATGGCTACACCTTC
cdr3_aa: CASSWDRDYGYTF

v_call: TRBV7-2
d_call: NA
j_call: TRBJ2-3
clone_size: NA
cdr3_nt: TGTGCCAGCAGCTCCAAGGTAACAACGACAAGCACAGATACGCAGTATTTT
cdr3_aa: CASSSKVTTTSTDTQYF

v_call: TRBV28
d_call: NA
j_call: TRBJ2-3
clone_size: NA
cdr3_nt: TGTGCCAGCAGTTTTGTTTTAACGGCCTCTAACCGGCTCACAGATACGCAGTATTTT
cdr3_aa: CASSFVLTASNRLTDTQYF

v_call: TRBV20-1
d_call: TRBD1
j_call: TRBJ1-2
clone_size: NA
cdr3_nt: TGCAGTGCTGACAGGGGCCGCCCGAATAGTGGCTACACCTTC
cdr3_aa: CSADRGRPNSGYTF

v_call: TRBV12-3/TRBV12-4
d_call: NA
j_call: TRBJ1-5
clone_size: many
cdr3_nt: TGTGCCACAAGGCAGGGTGTTTCTCAGCCCCAGCATTTT
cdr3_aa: CATRQGVSQPQHF

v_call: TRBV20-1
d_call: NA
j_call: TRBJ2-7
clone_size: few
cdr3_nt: TGCAGTGCTACCAGCGGAAGCTCCTACGAGCAGTACTTC
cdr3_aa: CSATSGSSYEQYF

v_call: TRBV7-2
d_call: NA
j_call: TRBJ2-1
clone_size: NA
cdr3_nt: TGTGCCAGCAGCCCCCGTTTTGACAATGAGCAGTTCTTC
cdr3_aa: CASSPRFDNEQFF

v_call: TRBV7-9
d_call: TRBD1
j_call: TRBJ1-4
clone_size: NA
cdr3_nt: TGTGCCAGCAGTTTTGACGGGACAGGGCAGGAAAAACTGTTTTTT
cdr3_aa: CASSFDGTGQEKLFF

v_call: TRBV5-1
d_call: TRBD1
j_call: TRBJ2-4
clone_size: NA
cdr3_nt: TGCGCCAGCAGCTTTACCGGGACAGGCAACATTCAGTACTTC
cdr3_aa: CASSFTGTGNIQYF

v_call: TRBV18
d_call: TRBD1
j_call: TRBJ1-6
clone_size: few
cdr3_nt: TGTGCCAGCTCACCATATCAGGGGGTGGATTCACCCCTCCACTTT
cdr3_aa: CASSPYQGVDSPLHF

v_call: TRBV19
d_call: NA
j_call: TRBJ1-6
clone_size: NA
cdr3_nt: TGTGCCAGTAGTATTGGAGGGAGAGGGAATTCACCCCTCCACTTT
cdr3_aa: CASSIGGRGNSPLHF

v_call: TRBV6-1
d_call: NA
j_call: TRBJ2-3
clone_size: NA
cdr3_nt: TGTGCCAGCAGTGACCGGGGTTCGGATAATACGCAGTATTTT
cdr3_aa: CASSDRGSDNTQYF

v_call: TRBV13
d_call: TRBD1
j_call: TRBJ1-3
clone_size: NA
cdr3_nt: TGTGCCAGCATAGACAGGGACCCCGGCAACACCATATATTTT
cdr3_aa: CASIDRDPGNTIYF

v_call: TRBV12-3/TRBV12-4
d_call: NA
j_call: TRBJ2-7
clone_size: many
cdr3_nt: TGTGCCAGCAGTTCGGGACCCTACGAGCAGTACTTC
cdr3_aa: CASSSGPYEQYF

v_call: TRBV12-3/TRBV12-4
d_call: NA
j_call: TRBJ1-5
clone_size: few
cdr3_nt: TGTGCCAGCAGTTTAGTGGCCGGGAATCAGCCCCAGCATTTT
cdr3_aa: CASSLVAGNQPQHF

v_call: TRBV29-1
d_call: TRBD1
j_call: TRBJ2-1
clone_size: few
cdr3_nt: TGCAGCCTGTTGGGGACCGGACAGGGGGCTATCTATGAGCAGTTCTTC
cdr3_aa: CSLLGTGQGAIYEQFF

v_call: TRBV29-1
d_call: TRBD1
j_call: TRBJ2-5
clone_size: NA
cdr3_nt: TGCAGCGTGTCCGGGACAGGGGCGGAGACCCAGTACTTC
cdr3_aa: CSVSGTGAETQYF

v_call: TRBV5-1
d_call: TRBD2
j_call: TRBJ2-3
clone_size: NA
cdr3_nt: TGCGCCAGCAGCCTCCGGACTAGCGGGGGGAGCCGGGATACGCAGTATTTT
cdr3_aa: CASSLRTSGGSRDTQYF

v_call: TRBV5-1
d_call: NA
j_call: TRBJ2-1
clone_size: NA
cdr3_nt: TGCGCCAGCAGCTTGGAACCCGGGGGACACAATGAGCAGTTCTTC
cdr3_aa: CASSLEPGGHNEQFF

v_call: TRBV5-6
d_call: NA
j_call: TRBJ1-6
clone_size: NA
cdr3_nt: TGTGCCAGCAGCTTGGGCAACCATAATTCACCCCTCCACTTT
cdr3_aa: CASSLGNHNSPLHF

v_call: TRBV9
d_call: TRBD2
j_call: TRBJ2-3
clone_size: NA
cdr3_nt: TGTGCCAGCAGCGGGCTACTAGCGGGAGGCACAGATACGCAGTATTTT
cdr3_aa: CASSGLLAGGTDTQYF

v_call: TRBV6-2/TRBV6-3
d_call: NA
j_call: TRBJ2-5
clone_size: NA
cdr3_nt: TGTGCCAGCAGTTCAGGCTTGAGGACCCAGTACTTC
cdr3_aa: CASSSGLRTQYF

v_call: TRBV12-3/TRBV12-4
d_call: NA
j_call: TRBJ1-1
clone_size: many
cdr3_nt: TGTGCCAGCAGTTTACGGGACATTGAAGCTTTCTTT
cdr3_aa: CASSLRDIEAFF

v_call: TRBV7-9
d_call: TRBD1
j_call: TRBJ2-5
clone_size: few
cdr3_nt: TGTGCCAGCAGCACTACGGGACAGGCTGGGGAGACCCAGTACTTC
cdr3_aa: CASSTTGQAGETQYF